These 12 T cell receptor beta chains were all obtained from the same sample, sequenced in a study of Graves' ophthalmopathy and Graves' hyperthyroidism. Amplified TCR beta CDR3 regions were obtained using RNA transcripts as template. Second-round multiplex PCR came after a first-round RT-PCR that employed HTBI primers. MiXCR was run by TCRdb on the multiplex PCR reads, yielding one entry per CDR3 protein. The repertoire holds 650,000 to 900,000 distinct CDR3 sequences, about 44% seen once, with approximately 46% in the top ten. Sample: peripheral blood. These receptors all stem from an adult man with Graves' ophthalmopathy.

The chain recombines TRBV2 with TRBJ1-2; 8 bases line up with TRBD1. This CDR3 has 13 residues. Germline-derived CDR1 and CDR2 are SNHLY and FYNNEI. The V gene end was trimmed by 5 bases and the J gene end by 12 bases; junction bases not matched to a gene: 11. CDR3 bases: TGTGCCAGCAGTCTAGGACAGGGACCTGGAAACACCTTC. It specifies CASSLGQGPGNTF.

This clonotype was recorded at least ten times. This sequence joins TRBV7-8 and TRBJ1-6; 8 bases map to TRBD1. CDR1 and CDR2 from the germline V gene are SGHVS and FQNEAQ. This CDR3 is built from 16 residues. V shed 5 bases and J 9 bases; nucleotides not matched to a gene: 12. This CDR3 reads CASSPQVQGAISPLHF. In DNA form, the CDR3 reads TGTGCCAGCAGCCCGCAGGTTCAGGGGGCGATTTCACCCCTCCACTTT.

V usage is TRBV2 and J usage is TRBJ2-7; possible D gene TRBD1, 6 bases. Germline values: CDR1 SNHLY, CDR2 FYNNEI. The CDR3 extends over 14 amino acids. Trimming removed 5 bases from V and 2 bases from J, with 13 bases in between. CDR3 in DNA: TGTGCCAGCAGTACCCGGACAGATCCCTACGAGCAGTACTTC. Amino acid sequence: CASSTRTDPYEQYF.

The rearrangement links TRBV19 to TRBJ2-6; TRBD1 might be the D (6 bases). The CDR3 totals 17 residues. Germline V CDR1 and CDR2: LNHDA, SQIVND (reference sequence). V lost 5 bases and J lost 1, with 15 bases in between. The DNA of the CDR3 is TGTGCCAGTAGTTCGACCAGGGGCCGATCTGGGGCCAACGTCCTGACTTTC. This translates into CASSSTRGRSGANVLTF.

This clonotype came up once. The rearrangement joins TRBV29-1 to TRBJ1-2; 11 nucleotides align to TRBD1. CDR1 is SQVTM, CDR2 ANQGSEA, per germline. CDR3 length: 14 residues. V shed 6 bases, J shed 4 bases, and the junction held 7 bases outside the gene matches. The chain's CDR3 is CSVGQGALGYGYTF. In DNA, the CDR3 is TGCAGCGTAGGACAGGGGGCTCTTGGCTATGGCTACACCTTC.

In its sample, this clonotype was seen a few times. An end of the junction does not agree with germline; a read error may underlie this. The V and J genes are TRBV12-3 or TRBV12-4 and TRBJ1-1; D is undetermined. The CDR3 length is 12 residues. The CDR3 coding sequence is TGTGCCAGCAGTCTAATGCTTACTGGAGCTTTCTTT. The encoded protein is CASSLMLTGAFF.

This clonotype was detected ten times or more. This chain joins TRBV7-9 and TRBJ2-7, with TRBD2 matching 13 bases. Germline V CDR1 and CDR2: SEHNR, FQNEAQ (reference sequence). This CDR3 has 17 residues. J lost 2 bases, V lost 5 bases, and 9 bases had no gene match. CDR3 loop: CASSLRTSGSRAYEQYF. Here the CDR3 DNA reads TGTGCCAGCAGCCTCCGGACTAGCGGGAGTAGGGCCTACGAGCAGTACTTC. Drawing the rest from reference TRBV7-9 and TRBJ2-7, the complete variable domain is DTGVSQNPRHKITKRGQNVTFRCDPISEHNRLYWYRQTLGQGPEFLTYFQNEAQLEKSRLLSDRFSAERPKGSFSTLEIQRTEQGDSAMYLCASSLRTSGSRAYEQYFGPGTRLTVT.

As regards this clonotype: This likely comes from a read error, as the CDR3 has no conserved phenylalanine or tryptophan at its end. V gene TRBV7-9 combines with J gene TRBJ2-5; TRBD2 matches 10 bases. Looked up from germline, CDR1 is SEHNR and CDR2 is FQNEAQ (reference sequence). J lost 5 bases, V lost 1 base, and 1 base had no gene match. CDR3 length: 14 residues. The CDR3 reads CASSLDSGRETQYY. CDR3 DNA sequence: TGTGCCAGCAGCTTAGATAGCGGGAGGGAGACCCAGTACTAC.

The chain couples TRBV7-9 to TRBJ2-2; 7 positions agree with TRBD1. Germline V gene sequence: CDR1 SEHNR, CDR2 FQNEAQ (reference sequence). The CDR3 runs 15 residues. J gave up 0 bases and V 5 bases, and 3 bases lay outside the gene matches. CDR3 residues: CASSRDSPNTGELFF. The CDR3 DNA is TGTGCCAGCAGCCGGGACAGTCCGAACACCGGGGAGCTGTTTTTT.

This chain joins TRBV5-1 and TRBJ1-4, with 7 positions matching TRBD1. With V trimmed by 1 base and J by 5 bases, 2 bases remained unmatched. Looked up from germline, CDR1 is SGHRS and CDR2 is YFSETQ. There are 14 residues in the CDR3. The CDR3 sequence: CASSLRDSNEKLFF. In nucleotides, the CDR3 is TGCGCCAGCAGCTTGAGGGACAGCAATGAAAAACTGTTTTTT. Together with reference TRBV5-1 and TRBJ1-4, the CDR3 gives the full variable domain: KAGVTQTPRYLIKTRGQQVTLSCSPISGHRSVSWYQQTPGQGLQFLFEYFSETQRNKGNFPGRFSGRQFSNSRSEMNVSTLELGDSALYLCASSLRDSNEKLFFGSGTQLSVL.

The chain carries TRBV14 and TRBJ2-5; weak D call: TRBD2 (5 bases). V was trimmed by 0 bases and J by 8 bases, leaving 13 bases between them. The CDR3 is 14 residues long. Germline CDR1 and CDR2: SGHDN and FVKESK. The DNA of the CDR3 is TGTGCCAGCAGCCAAGACGCGGGCGGCGGAACCCAGTACTTC. Protein: CASSQDAGGGTQYF.

To note about this clonotype: A junction end diverges from the germline sequence, so it may reflect a read error. This sequence joins TRBV12-3 or TRBV12-4 and TRBJ2-7; possibly TRBD2 for D (5 bases). This CDR3 is 11 amino acids long. The CDR3 DNA is TGTGCCAGCAGTTTAACCGAGGGTATAGACTTC. Translated: CASSLTEGIDF.